This T cell receptor beta chain originates from a study of patients and donors after allogeneic stem cell transplantation. This CDR3 comprises 14 residues. V was cut by 10 bases and J by 0 bases, with 16 bases left in between. TCRdb re-analysed the RT-PCR reads in MiXCR, keeping a single row per CDR3 protein. The sample shows approximately 2,500 distinct CDR3 sequences, roughly 16% of them seen only once. V gene TRBV5-3 combines with J gene TRBJ1-2, with D possibly TRBD1 on 6 matching bases. TRBV5-3 is designated an ORF whose function remains uncertain. The clonotype comes from a human donor who was either an allogeneic HSCT recipient or a stem cell or donor lymphocyte infusion donor (not recorded which). It is not recorded whose cells these are; they may come from a transplant donor. The sample consisted of blood, either unsorted or a sorted T cell fraction (not recorded which). CDR3 region: CAAERDTTNYGYTF. The CDR3 nucleotides read TGTGCCGCTGAAAGGGACACCACTAACTATGGCTACACCTTC.